This TCR beta chain was captured by sequencing in a study of blood T cell repertoires in COVID-19. Trimming shortened V by 2 bases and J by 1 base, and 11 bases separated the two germline ends. This CDR3 contains 15 residues. Germline CDR1 and CDR2: SGHTA and FQGTGA. The data were produced by immunoSEQ multiplex PCR, yet TCRdb's version contains in-frame clones alone and is incomplete. The data contain around 250,000 clones, roughly nine tenths of them singletons. The rearrangement joins TRBV7-3 to TRBJ1-1; D gene uncertain. This clonotype originated in a man aged 55 to 69 with acute or convalescent COVID-19. Sequences were obtained from peripheral blood. The CDR3 DNA follows: TGTGCCAGCAGCTTATATGGAGTCGAGAACACTGAAGCTTTCTTT. This gives the protein CASSLYGVENTEAFF.